This T cell receptor (beta chain) came from a study of T cell responses to AZD1222 COVID-19 vaccine. Looking at the study overall: Whether given at about 4 or about 12 weeks, second doses were pooled. Findings and caveats of the study: Only six or seven AZD1222 recipients tested seropositive at baseline. Spike was spanned by vaccine-associated CD4 TCRs, which were dominant at 160-218 and 743-854. The donor cohort was predominantly white British with a female majority, and clonal diversity may have been underestimated.

Profiled with immunoSEQ multiplex PCR; TCRdb holds only in-frame clones, not every one. This sample yields around 99,000 clones, of which roughly 87% are seen a single time; roughly 5.2% belongs to the top ten. V trimming: 4 bases; J trimming: 6 bases; junction bases outside the gene matches: 3. CDR3 length: 14 amino acids. CDR1 SGHRS and CDR2 YFSETQ come from the germline V gene. With respect to this clone: As yet, its antigen is unknown.

The receptor's source is an adult in good health. This chain connects TRBV5-1 to TRBJ2-1; TRBD2 matches 11 bases. This sample comprised peripheral blood, obtained on day 0 of AZD1222 vaccination. Here the CDR3 reads CASSDTSGGNEQFF. The CDR3 DNA is TGCGCCAGCAGCGACACTAGCGGGGGCAATGAGCAGTTCTTC. Supplemented by reference TRBV5-1 and TRBJ2-1, the full variable domain reads KAGVTQTPRYLIKTRGQQVTLSCSPISGHRSVSWYQQTPGQGLQFLFEYFSETQRNKGNFPGRFSGRQFSNSRSEMNVSTLELGDSALYLCASSDTSGGNEQFFGPGTRLTVL.